This TCR beta chain derives from a study of control samples from healthy donors and cancer patients. TCRdb's copy holds only in-frame clones and misses some; the assay was immunoSEQ multiplex PCR. This sample has about 190,000 clones, with 90% to 95% found just once. The CDR3 has 14 residues. Trimming removed 1 base at V and 5 bases at J, with 9 bases between. From germline, CDR1 is LNHDA and CDR2 SQIVND (reference sequence). The sample consisted of blood. This TCR was recovered from a man aged 25 to 40 in good health. This rearrangement joins TRBV19 to TRBJ1-5, with D possibly matching TRBD1 (5 bases). The DNA for the CDR3 is TGTGCCAGTAGTATAGTTGCGGGGGATCAGCCCCAGCATTTT. It yields the protein CASSIVAGDQPQHF.